These 13 T cell receptor beta chains originate from one sample sequenced in a study of T cell repertoires in cytomegalovirus infection. TCRdb re-analysed the reads in MiXCR, keeping a single row per CDR3 protein. The data hold about 700,000 distinct CDR3 sequences, with around 32% observed a single time. The antigens of these receptors remain unknown. The specimen comprised cultured PBMCs, sampled from culture after CMV antigen stimulation. Receptors originate from a human donor in good health (CMV status not recorded). Some clones in this sample may be carry-over from other donors' samples.

This clonotype appeared a single time. The genes are TRBV7-6 and TRBJ1-4; D gene unclear. Trimming took off 1 base at V and 3 bases at J, with 9 bases between the two ends. Germline assignment: CDR1 SGHVS and CDR2 FNYEAQ. This CDR3 region has 15 residues. CDR3 protein: CASSLEWMPNEKLFF. The CDR3 DNA sequence: TGTGCCAGCAGCTTAGAGTGGATGCCTAATGAAAAACTGTTTTTT.

Written as DNA, the CDR3 is TGCGCCAGCAGCACCGGACCAGGTGGTAAAGAGACCCAGTACTTC. Its translation: CASSTGPGGKETQYF. This chain joins TRBV5-1 and TRBJ2-5; no clear D. V lost 4 bases and J lost 3, with 16 bases in between. The CDR3 extends over 15 amino acids. Germline V gene sequence: CDR1 SGHRS, CDR2 YFSETQ. The variable domain in full, completed from reference TRBV5-1 and TRBJ2-5, reads KAGVTQTPRYLIKTRGQQVTLSCSPISGHRSVSWYQQTPGQGLQFLFEYFSETQRNKGNFPGRFSGRQFSNSRSEMNVSTLELGDSALYLCASSTGPGGKETQYFGPGTRLLVL.

This clonotype appeared many times. The V gene is TRBV7-2, the J gene TRBJ2-3, with 14 nucleotides matching TRBD2. V trimming: 5 bases; J trimming: 4 bases; junction bases outside the gene matches: 14. The CDR3 is 19 residues long. Germline lookup yields CDR1 SGHTA and CDR2 FQGNSA. Here the CDR3 reads CASSTHYGTSGGDSDTQYF. CDR3 bases: TGTGCCAGCAGCACCCACTACGGGACTAGCGGGGGCGATTCAGATACGCAGTATTTT.

This clonotype was detected ten times or more. V usage is TRBV7-2 and J usage is TRBJ2-5; D perhaps matches TRBD2 (5 bases). Germline V gene data show CDR1 as SGHTA and CDR2 as FQGNSA. Trimming took off 5 bases at V and 2 bases at J, with 15 bases between the two ends. The CDR3 contains 15 residues. The CDR3: CASSRQIALQETQYF. In DNA form, the CDR3 reads TGTGCCAGCAGCCGGCAGATAGCGTTACAAGAGACCCAGTACTTC. The full variable domain, with the rest looked up from reference TRBV7-2 and TRBJ2-5, is GAGVSQSPSNKVTEKGKDVELRCDPISGHTALYWYRQSLGQGLEFLIYFQGNSAPDKSGLPSDRFSAERTGGSVSTLTIQRTQQEDSAVYLCASSRQIALQETQYFGPGTRLLVL.

The chain recombines TRBV7-2 with TRBJ2-5; 7 bases match TRBD1. The CDR3 loop spans 15 amino acids. Trimming at V came to 0 bases and at J to 2 bases, leaving 3 bases not matched to a gene. In germline, CDR1 is SGHTA, CDR2 FQGNSA. CDR3 amino acids: CASSLAGQLQETQYF. The CDR3, as DNA: TGTGCCAGCAGCTTAGCGGGACAGCTACAAGAGACCCAGTACTTC.

This clonotype has just a few counts. The chain links TRBV15 to TRBJ1-1, with a weak D call TRBD1 (5 bases). V shed 0 bases and J shed 4 bases, with 6 bases lying between them. This CDR3 contains 13 residues. Germline CDR1 is LNHNV and CDR2 is YYDKDF (reference sequence). DNA of the CDR3: TGTGCCACCAGCAGAGATCAGGGCACTGAAGCTTTCTTT. Translating gives CATSRDQGTEAFF.

The sample holds a few counts of this clonotype. CDR3 sequence: CASSLGGSGGGDTQYF. CDR3 nucleotides: TGTGCCAGCAGCTTAGGGGGGAGCGGGGGGGGGGATACGCAGTATTTT. The rearrangement links TRBV7-2 to TRBJ2-3, with TRBD2 matching 10 bases. The CDR3 is made up of 16 amino acids. Germline trimming cut 1 base from V and 6 bases from J; bases unmatched to any gene: 7. CDR1 is SGHTA, CDR2 FQGNSA, per germline.

The table lists this clonotype with a few counts. The DNA for the CDR3 is TGCAGTGCTAGAGTAGGTGAGACCCAGTACTTC. It codes for CSARVGETQYF. This chain links TRBV20-1 with TRBJ2-5, with D unclear. Germline values: CDR1 DFQATT, CDR2 SNEGSKA (reference sequence). This CDR3 has 11 amino acids. With 1 base removed from V and 5 bases from J, the gap between germline ends came to 5 bases.

The CDR3 reads CASSFQNRYSPLHF. The CDR3 bases are TGTGCCAGCAGTTTCCAGAACAGATATTCACCCCTCCACTTT. This rearrangement joins TRBV12-3 or TRBV12-4 to TRBJ1-6, with unresolved D. V dropped 3 bases and J dropped 8 bases, with 11 bases sitting between them. The CDR3 spans 14 residues.

The V gene is TRBV6-2 or TRBV6-3, the J gene TRBJ1-1; TRBD1 agrees at 8 bases. CDR3 size: 15 residues. Germline trimming cut 7 bases from V and 2 bases from J; bases unmatched to any gene: 9. The germline V gene encodes CDR1 MNHEY and CDR2 SVGEGT. The CDR3 DNA reads as TGTGCCAGCATCACAGGGGGGGCGCGTAACACTGAAGCTTTCTTT. Its translation is CASITGGARNTEAFF.

V usage is TRBV4-1 and J usage is TRBJ2-7; D remains ambiguous. Germline V gene lookup returns CDR1 MGHRA and CDR2 YSYEKL. Trimming stripped 4 bases from V and 2 bases from J, with 15 bases between. CDR3 size: 15 residues. The CDR3 DNA reads as TGCGCCAGCAGCCGATCCTCGACCACCGCCTACGAGCAGTACTTC. It specifies CASSRSSTTAYEQYF.

The chain recombines TRBV20-1 with TRBJ1-6; 7 bases match TRBD1. The CDR3 is made up of 14 amino acids. Germline trimming cut 6 bases from V and 13 bases from J; bases unmatched to any gene: 15. Germline V CDR1 and CDR2: DFQATT, SNEGSKA (reference sequence). Written as DNA, the CDR3 is TGCAGTGCCAATAACGACAGGGCGACCATGCCCCTCCACTTT. Amino acid sequence: CSANNDRATMPLHF.

The rearrangement uses TRBV6-1 and TRBJ2-7, with TRBD1 matching 7 bases. The CDR3 sequence is 14 residues long. Germline CDR1 reads MNHNS; CDR2 reads SASEGT. V was pared by 4 bases and J by 3 bases, with 6 bases of the junction left unmatched. CDR3 residues: CASSAPGQLYEQYF. CDR3 in DNA: TGTGCCAGCAGTGCACCGGGACAGCTCTACGAGCAGTACTTC.